This TCR beta chain is from a study of molecular identifiers for immune sequencing clone quantification. Overall study: Five portions were made in replicates from RNA of about 21,000 or 97,000 naive CD8 cells, and four underwent sequencing.

This clonotype was detected ten times or more. Antigen unknown. Sequencing libraries of naive CD8 cells derived from around 20,000 to 990,000 sorted cells with 10%, 30% or 50% RNA. The authors gated naive CD8 T cells as CD8+CD4-CCR7+CD45RA+ for sorting. The CDR3 runs to 15 residues. Trimming cost V 3 bases and J 7 bases, with 15 bases left between them. Germline values: CDR1 MGHDK, CDR2 SYGVNS. From the PCR reads, TCRdb called clonotypes with MiXCR, one entry per CDR3 protein. Of tens of thousands of distinct CDR3 sequences listed, 15% to 20% are singletons. The study, taken as a whole, reports: Detecting spiked Jurkat TCR RNA from one cell among roughly 1 million naive cells was reportedly possible.

The chain has TRBV25-1 and TRBJ1-4; perhaps TRBD1 as D (5 bases). Sequences were obtained from naive CD8+ T cells from blood, with Jurkat cell RNA spiked in. Subset described: FACS-sorted CD8+CD4-CCR7+CD45RA+ naive T cells. The TCR was taken from a human donor in good health. Some libraries in this study had Jurkat cell RNA spiked in. CDR3 amino acids: CASSDMWGTGEKLFF. The CDR3 DNA follows: TGTGCCAGCAGTGACATGTGGGGGACGGGTGAAAAACTGTTTTTT.